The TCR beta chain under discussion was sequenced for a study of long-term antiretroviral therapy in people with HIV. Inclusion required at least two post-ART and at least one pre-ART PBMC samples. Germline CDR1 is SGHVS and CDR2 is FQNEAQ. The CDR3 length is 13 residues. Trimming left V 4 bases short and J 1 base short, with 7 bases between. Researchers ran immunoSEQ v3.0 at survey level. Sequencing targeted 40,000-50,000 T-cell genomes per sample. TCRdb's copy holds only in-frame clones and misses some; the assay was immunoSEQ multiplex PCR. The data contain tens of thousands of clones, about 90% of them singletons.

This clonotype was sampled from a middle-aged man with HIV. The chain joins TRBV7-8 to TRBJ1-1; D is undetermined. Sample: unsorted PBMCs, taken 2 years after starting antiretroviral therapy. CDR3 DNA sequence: TGTGCCAGCAGCTCCACAGAGAACACTGAAGCTTTCTTT. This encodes CASSSTENTEAFF.